The 27 T cell receptor beta chains in this list originate from one sample, sequenced in a study of beta chain features in type 1 diabetes. Expressed TCRB transcripts were sequenced, since all the RNA that had been isolated was reverse transcribed. Only in-frame clones appear in the TCRdb table, and some are missing; sequencing was by immunoSEQ multiplex PCR. Of around 340,000 clones in the sample, 7.5% to 9% were seen once. Input material: central memory CD4+ T cells from blood. The origin of the receptors is a young woman in good health.

This rearrangement joins TRBV7-6 to TRBJ2-1, with TRBD2 matching 8 bases. V was clipped by 7 bases and J by 6 bases; unmatched bases: 8. From germline, CDR1 is SGHVS and CDR2 FNYEAQ. This CDR3 has 14 residues. The CDR3 sequence is CASNPGTSCNEQFF. CDR3 DNA: TGTGCCAGCAACCCCGGGACTAGTTGCAATGAGCAGTTCTTC.

The gene calls are TRBV5-1 and TRBJ2-6, with D perhaps TRBD1 (6 bases). This CDR3 spans 15 amino acids. The germline V gene encodes CDR1 SGHRS and CDR2 YFSETQ. Trimming took off 4 bases at V and 3 bases at J, with 11 bases between the two ends. DNA of the CDR3: TGCGCCAGCAGCGATGACAGGCTTGGGGCCAACGTCCTGACTTTC. Protein sequence: CASSDDRLGANVLTF.

This clone was observed a handful of times. The J gene is TRBJ2-1, the V gene TRBV30; 12 bases fit TRBD2. CDR3 length: 17 amino acids. The germline gives CDR1 GTSNPN, CDR2 SVGIG (reference sequence). V trimming: 2 bases; J trimming: 2 bases; junction bases outside the gene matches: 7. For the CDR3, the DNA is TGTGCCTGGAGTTCCCGACTAGCGGGAGTACCCTACAATGAGCAGTTCTTC. Translation: CAWSSRLAGVPYNEQFF.

The sample holds many counts of this clone. The V and J genes are TRBV19 and TRBJ2-3; TRBD1 might be the D (5 bases). Germline V lookup: CDR1 LNHDA, CDR2 SQIVND (reference sequence). Trimming took off 5 bases at V and 1 base at J, with 13 bases between the two ends. The CDR3 extends over 15 amino acids. CDR3 nucleotides: TGTGCCAGTAGTCGCGGCAGGGATCGCACAGATACGCAGTATTTT. It encodes CASSRGRDRTDTQYF.

There are a few counts of this clone. The V and J genes are TRBV7-8 and TRBJ2-5; TRBD2 matches 9 bases. Trimming removed 3 bases from V and 7 bases from J; junction bases left unmatched: 12. This CDR3 is 16 amino acids long. In germline, CDR1 is SGHVS, CDR2 FQNEAQ. CDR3 amino acids: CASSFIPTSGPGTQYF. The CDR3 DNA follows: TGTGCCAGCAGCTTCATACCGACTAGCGGCCCGGGGACCCAGTACTTC. The full variable domain, completed using reference TRBV7-8 and TRBJ2-5, is GAGVSQSPRYKVAKRGQDVALRCDPISGHVSLFWYQQALGQGPEFLTYFQNEAQLDKSGLPSDRFFAERPEGSVSTLKIQRTQQEDSAVYLCASSFIPTSGPGTQYFGPGTRLLVL.

This clone was observed a handful of times. The chain employs TRBV4-2 and TRBJ2-7, with 7 bases lining up with TRBD2. Germline loops: CDR1 LGHNA, CDR2 YNFKEQ. The CDR3 length is 16 residues. V was pared by 1 base and J by 2 bases, with 8 bases of the junction left unmatched. The CDR3 DNA is TGTGCCAGCAGCCAAGGCCACACTAGCGCTGCCTACGAGCAGTACTTC. Translating it yields CASSQGHTSAAYEQYF.

This clone showed up just a few times. The genes are TRBV7-9 and TRBJ2-2, with no clear D. The CDR3 has 15 amino acids. Trimming cost V 5 bases and J 0 bases, with 10 bases left between them. Per the germline V gene, CDR1 is SEHNR and CDR2 is FQNEAQ (reference sequence). Here the CDR3 DNA reads TGTGCCAGCAGCCAACCGACCGCGAACACCGGGGAGCTGTTTTTT. Translating gives CASSQPTANTGELFF.

This clone appeared a few times. The chain has TRBV7-3 and TRBJ2-2, with 8 positions matching TRBD1. The CDR3 totals 14 residues. The V gene's germline CDR1 is SGHTA and CDR2 FQGTGA. V lost 2 bases to trimming and J lost 6 bases; unmatched junction nucleotides: 2. The CDR3 nucleotides read TGTGCCAGCAGCTTACAGGGGGCACCCGGGGAGCTGTTTTTT. This sequence encodes CASSLQGAPGELFF.

This clone was seen at least ten times. This rearrangement joins TRBV7-2 to TRBJ2-5; TRBD2 agrees at 11 bases. The V and J ends lost 6 bases and 8 bases, in that order; junction bases with no gene match: 5. CDR1 SGHTA and CDR2 FQGNSA come from the germline V gene. The CDR3 length is 13 residues. CDR3 coding DNA: TGTGCCAGCAGGGGACTAGCGGTAGCCACCCAGTACTTC. This gives the protein CASRGLAVATQYF.

This clone was found a few times. This chain joins TRBV10-2 and TRBJ1-3; 9 positions match TRBD1. Germline CDR1 WSHSY, CDR2 SAAADI. The CDR3 runs 16 residues. V trimming: 6 bases; J trimming: 0 bases; junction bases outside the gene matches: 6. The CDR3 region is CASRVGTGSSGNTIYF. The DNA of the CDR3 is TGCGCCAGCAGAGTTGGGACAGGGAGCTCTGGAAACACCATATATTTT.

This clone was picked up a small number of times. V usage is TRBV7-8 and J usage is TRBJ1-2; D remains ambiguous. Trimming removed 6 bases at V and 1 base at J, with 9 bases between. The CDR3 covers 13 residues. The germline gives CDR1 SGHVS, CDR2 FQNEAQ. In nucleotides, the CDR3 is TGTGCCAGCAGTACAACAGTTAACTATGGCTACACCTTC. Translating gives CASSTTVNYGYTF.

This clone came up a few times. The chain has TRBV7-9 and TRBJ1-4; D gene ambiguous. This CDR3 region has 14 residues. From germline, CDR1 is SEHNR and CDR2 FQNEAQ (reference sequence). The V end lost 5 bases, the J end lost 0 bases, and 7 bases lay between the germline ends. As DNA, the CDR3 is TGTGCCAGCAGCCCCCCCCCAACTAATGAAAAACTGTTTTTT. This gives the protein CASSPPPTNEKLFF.

This chain links TRBV7-9 with TRBJ2-5, with TRBD1 matching 8 bases. CDR1 SEHNR and CDR2 FQNEAQ come from the germline V gene (reference sequence). The CDR3 covers 14 residues. The V gene end was trimmed by 1 base and the J gene end by 7 bases; junction bases not matched to a gene: 5. The DNA for the CDR3 is TGTGCCAGCAGCTTAGGAGGACAGGGAGGGACCCAGTACTTC. This gives the protein CASSLGGQGGTQYF. Full variable domain (remainder filled in from reference TRBV7-9 and TRBJ2-5): DTGVSQNPRHKITKRGQNVTFRCDPISEHNRLYWYRQTLGQGPEFLTYFQNEAQLEKSRLLSDRFSAERPKGSFSTLEIQRTEQGDSAMYLCASSLGGQGGTQYFGPGTRLLVL.

This sequence joins TRBV6-1 and TRBJ2-5; 11 positions match TRBD2. CDR1 and CDR2 (germline): MNHNS, SASEGT. J gave up 5 bases and V 3 bases, and 8 bases lay outside the gene matches. The CDR3 runs 16 residues. The CDR3: CASSDSGRAGVETQYF. Written as DNA, the CDR3 is TGTGCCAGCAGTGATAGCGGGAGGGCGGGGGTCGAGACCCAGTACTTC.

This chain links TRBV29-1 with TRBJ2-1; perhaps TRBD1 as D (6 bases). The germline gives CDR1 SQVTM, CDR2 ANQGSEA. The CDR3 spans 14 residues. V was cut by 5 bases and J by 3 bases, with 14 bases left in between. The CDR3 loop is CSVKRTAYYNEQFF. For the CDR3, the DNA is TGCAGCGTTAAAAGGACAGCCTACTACAATGAGCAGTTCTTC.

Ten or more counts support this clone. CDR3: CASASPRAGWQETQYF. The CDR3 region has the DNA TGTGCCAGCGCCTCCCCCAGGGCAGGGTGGCAAGAGACCCAGTACTTC. The rearrangement joins TRBV28 to TRBJ2-5, with D tentatively TRBD1 (5 bases). Trimming stripped 8 bases from V and 2 bases from J, with 21 bases between. Germline CDR1 reads MDHEN; CDR2 reads SYDVKM. This CDR3 contains 16 residues.

The V and J genes are TRBV5-1 and TRBJ2-2; TRBD2 agrees at 7 bases. From germline, CDR1 is SGHRS and CDR2 YFSETQ. The CDR3 consists of 14 residues. With 4 bases clipped from V and 7 bases from J, the junction kept 7 bases outside the gene matches. This chain's CDR3 is CASSPTSVIGELFF. CDR3 DNA sequence: TGCGCCAGCAGCCCAACTAGCGTTATCGGGGAGCTGTTTTTT.

The count of this clone is one. V gene TRBV30 combines with J gene TRBJ2-2; D remains ambiguous. V dropped 0 bases and J dropped 0 bases, with 8 bases sitting between them. CDR1 and CDR2 (germline): GTSNPN, SVGIG (reference sequence). The CDR3 contains 15 residues. DNA of the CDR3: TGTGCCTGGAGTGTACGAGCCCCGAACACCGGGGAGCTGTTTTTT. Translating gives CAWSVRAPNTGELFF. The entire variable domain, with the rest obtained from reference TRBV30 and TRBJ2-2, is as follows: SQTIHQWPATLVQPVGSPLSLECTVEGTSNPNLYWYRQAAGRGLQLLFYSVGIGQISSEVPQNLSASRPQDRQFILSSKKLLLSDSGFYLCAWSVRAPNTGELFFGEGSRLTVL.

J is TRBJ2-3 and V is TRBV7-8; TRBD1 or TRBD2 may be the D gene (7 bases each). In germline, CDR1 is SGHVS, CDR2 FQNEAQ. Trimming stripped 11 bases from V and 5 bases from J, with 23 bases between. CDR3 length equals 15 residues. The CDR3 loop is CAGLEDGTVEDTQYF. DNA of the CDR3: TGTGCCGGACTAGAGGACGGGACAGTGGAAGATACGCAGTATTTT.

Turning to this clone: This likely traces to a read error, being one base from a far larger clone. J is TRBJ2-1 and V is TRBV5-4; D gene ambiguous. Trimming left V 5 bases short and J 4 bases short, with 4 bases between. Germline assignment: CDR1 SGHNT and CDR2 YYREEE (reference sequence). The CDR3 loop spans 11 amino acids. The CDR3 DNA reads as TGTGCCAGCAGGACGTACAATGAGCAGTTCTTC. Translation: CASRTYNEQFF.

This chain links TRBV7-2 with TRBJ2-7; D is unresolved. The CDR3 runs to 15 residues. Germline V gene sequence: CDR1 SGHTA, CDR2 FQGNSA. Trimming cost V 0 bases and J 2 bases, with 11 bases left between them. The CDR3 DNA reads TGTGCCAGCAGCTTAGCGTCTGGCGGTCCCTACGAGCAGTACTTC. Its translation is CASSLASGGPYEQYF.

This clone occurred a few times. This chain uses TRBV18 with TRBJ1-1; no clear D gene. CDR3 length: 12 amino acids. CDR1 KGHSH and CDR2 LQKENI come from the germline V gene. Trimming removed 3 bases from V and 10 bases from J, with 12 bases in between. Here the CDR3 DNA reads TGTGCCAGCTCACCGGGTAGGATAGGAGCTTTCTTT. As protein: CASSPGRIGAFF.

This clone came up a few times. The V and J genes are TRBV29-1 and TRBJ2-7; no reliable D call. Trimming took 0 bases from V and 3 from J, leaving 3 bases between them. The germline gives CDR1 SQVTM, CDR2 ANQGSEA. CDR3 length: 11 amino acids. The CDR3 here is CSVEEVYEQYF. CDR3 DNA sequence: TGCAGCGTTGAAGAGGTCTACGAGCAGTACTTC.

In this sample, this clone turned up a few times. A read error is possible here, since a much larger clone lies one base away. The chain couples TRBV13 to TRBJ1-1, with D possibly matching TRBD1 (5 bases). V lost 3 bases and J lost 2, with 7 bases in between. The CDR3 totals 13 residues. From germline, CDR1 is PRHDT and CDR2 FYEKMQ (reference sequence). The DNA of the CDR3 is TGTGCCAGCAGCTTTACAGGAAACACTGAAGCTTTCTTT. It is translated as CASSFTGNTEAFF.

V gene TRBV15 combines with J gene TRBJ2-7; D is possibly TRBD2 (6 bases). CDR1 and CDR2 (germline): LNHNV, YYDKDF (reference sequence). The length of the CDR3 is 16 residues. Deletions cut 3 bases from V and 3 bases from J, with 18 bases between. The CDR3 region has the DNA TGTGCCACCAGCAGTGGCACGACTAGGGTCCACTACGAGCAGTACTTC. Its translation is CATSSGTTRVHYEQYF.

Only a few counts were recorded for this clone. V and J are TRBV10-3 and TRBJ2-7; D might be TRBD2 (5 bases). V was cut by 2 bases and J by 3 bases, with 11 bases left in between. Germline CDR1 and CDR2: ENHRY and SYGVKD. The CDR3 sequence is 14 residues long. The CDR3 nucleotides are TGTGCCATCAGTGAGCGGGGTGACCACTACGAGCAGTACTTC. Protein product: CAISERGDHYEQYF.

The chain joins TRBV7-9 to TRBJ2-3, with D possibly TRBD2 on 5 matching bases. The CDR3 is 13 amino acids. V was shortened by 5 bases and J by 10 bases, with 16 bases between the two germline ends. Looked up from germline, CDR1 is SEHNR and CDR2 is FQNEAQ (reference sequence). The CDR3 DNA follows: TGTGCCAGCAGCCCCCTGACCCTTAGCGCGCAGTATTTT. This translates into CASSPLTLSAQYF.